The clone carrying this T cell receptor beta chain qualifies as medium-sized. Its antigen remains unknown. The V end was cut by 2 bases, the J end by 5 bases, with 9 bases between. CDR3 length equals 13 residues. Germline-derived CDR1 and CDR2 are MNHEY and SMNVEV (reference sequence). The entry originates in a study of CD8 T cell repertoires and HIV-1 epitope variants. Whole-study context: T cells were stimulated with Twenty-five Gag and Nef peptides separately.

Sequencing of TCR beta CDR3 used immunoSEQ survey depth. TCRdb's table, derived via immunoSEQ multiplex PCR, lists solely in-frame clones and lacks some. The repertoire holds 5,000 to 6,500 clones, with about 60% as singletons. Source material: cultured CD8+ T cells derived from PBMCs. The chain employs TRBV27 and TRBJ1-1, with D perhaps matching TRBD1 (5 bases). The receptor's source is a male donor with HIV. The CDR3 region is CASSLGGGTEAFF. The CDR3 bases are TGTGCCAGCAGTTTAGGGGGAGGGACTGAAGCTTTCTTT.